This T cell receptor (beta chain) was obtained from a study of regulatory T cells in long-lasting Graves disease. Broader study findings: TCR diversity was lower in persistent than newly diagnosed Graves' disease.

As for this clonotype: Its antigen remains unknown.

Germline loops: CDR1 SGHTA, CDR2 FQGTGA. The CDR3 is 17 amino acids. The J segment lost 1 base and the V segment lost 5 bases, leaving 10 bases of the junction unmatched. The sample's time point: persistent/refractory GD, antithyroid drugs over 5 years with positive TRAb. PBMCs provided the RNA from which the TCR library was made. The TCR beta library used iRepertoire HTBI primers with Arm-PCR amplification of CDR3. TCRdb reprocessed the multiplex PCR reads with MiXCR, giving one entry per CDR3 protein. The table lists under 450,000 distinct CDR3 sequences, roughly 24% of them singletons, with around 30% in the top ten.

The source was peripheral blood mononuclear cells (PBMCs), collected when the disease was refractory, from a patient treated with antithyroid drugs. This TCR came from a middle-aged woman with Graves disease. The chain combines TRBV7-3 with TRBJ2-4; TRBD1 agrees at 8 bases. The CDR3 region is CASSRGPRGLAKNIQYF. The CDR3 nucleotides read TGTGCCAGCAGCCGCGGACCCAGGGGGCTCGCCAAAAACATTCAGTACTTC.